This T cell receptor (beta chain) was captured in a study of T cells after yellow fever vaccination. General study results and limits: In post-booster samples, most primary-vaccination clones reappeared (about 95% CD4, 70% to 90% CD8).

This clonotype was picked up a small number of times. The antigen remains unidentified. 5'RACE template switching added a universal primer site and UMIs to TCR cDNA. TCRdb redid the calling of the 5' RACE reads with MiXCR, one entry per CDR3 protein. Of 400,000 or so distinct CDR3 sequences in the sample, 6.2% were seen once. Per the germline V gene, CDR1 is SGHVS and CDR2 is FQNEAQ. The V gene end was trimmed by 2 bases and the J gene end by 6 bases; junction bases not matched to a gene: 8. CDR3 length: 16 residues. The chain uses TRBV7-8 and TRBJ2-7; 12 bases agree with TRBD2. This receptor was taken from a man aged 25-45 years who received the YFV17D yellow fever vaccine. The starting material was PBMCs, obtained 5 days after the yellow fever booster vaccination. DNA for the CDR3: TGTGCCAGCAGCTTAAGGCTGACTAGCGGGAGTCCCGAGCAGTACTTC. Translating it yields CASSLRLTSGSPEQYF.